This TCR beta chain was captured in a study of cytomegalovirus exposure and HLA in healthy donors. Study summary: From about 179 million T cells, an earlier analysis saw roughly 110 million unique TCR beta sequences. The study's findings and limits: The study labeled 164 TCR beta chains cytomegalovirus-associated.

It was with 60 Vbeta and 13 Jbeta primers that the PCR ran. Here immunoSEQ multiplex PCR was the method, and the copy in TCRdb shows in-frame clones only, minus some. The sample table sets out 70,000 to 100,000 clones. A remark on this clone: The target antigen is unknown.

The germline V gene has CDR1 SQVTM and CDR2 ANQGSEA. This CDR3 is built from 19 residues. V gave up 2 bases and J gave up 0 bases; unmatched junction bases: 18. Participants comprised healthy donors of bone marrow. The sample consisted of PBMCs. This TCR was recovered from a man between 18 and 35 years old in good health and CMV-seropositive. The chain joins TRBV29-1 to TRBJ2-5; 7 bases align to TRBD2. The CDR3 DNA reads as TGCAGCGTTGAAAATGTGCGGGAGAGTCATGGGGGGGACCAAGAGACCCAGTACTTC. It translates to CSVENVRESHGGDQETQYF.